A single sample gave rise to the 4 T cell receptor beta chains below, sequenced in a study of shared T cell receptors in the human thymus. The repertoire was sequenced with immunoSEQ multiplex PCR; TCRdb's copy has only in-frame clones and lacks some. The repertoire has 450,000 to 650,000 clones, about four fifths of them found once; the top ten carry roughly 0.013%. The same sample was also studied in work on human thymus T cells.

Sequenced input: thymocytes. The receptor set was obtained from a boy less than two years old with a congenital heart defect.

The CDR3 region is CASSRDSYEQYF. Here the CDR3 DNA reads TGTGCCAGCAGCCGGGACAGCTACGAGCAGTACTTC. The chain is built from TRBV14 and TRBJ2-7, with 7 nucleotides matching TRBD1. The CDR3 has 12 amino acids. Trimming cost V 4 bases and J 3 bases; bases outside gene matches: 0. Germline V gene data show CDR1 as SGHDN and CDR2 as FVKESK.

The rearrangement uses TRBV6-1 and TRBJ1-1, with TRBD1 matching over 8 bases. The CDR3 loop spans 15 amino acids. The V gene's germline CDR1 is MNHNS and CDR2 SASEGT. Germline trimming cut 2 bases from V and 1 base from J; bases unmatched to any gene: 3. CDR3 DNA sequence: TGTGCCAGCAGTGAATTTGGACAGGGGAACACTGAAGCTTTCTTT. Its translation is CASSEFGQGNTEAFF.

The J gene is TRBJ2-2, the V gene TRBV29-1; D may be TRBD1 (5 bases). V was pared by 6 bases and J by 7 bases, with 9 bases between. The CDR3 extends over 11 amino acids. Germline CDR1 and CDR2: SQVTM and ANQGSEA. The CDR3, as DNA: TGCAGCGTGGGAAGGGGCGGGGAGCTGTTTTTT. Amino acid sequence: CSVGRGGELFF.

This clone occurred a few times. The chain has TRBV29-1 and TRBJ1-4; 7 bases line up with TRBD1. Germline trimming cut 7 bases from V and 0 bases from J; bases unmatched to any gene: 8. The CDR3 runs to 15 residues. The germline gives CDR1 SQVTM, CDR2 ANQGSEA. The CDR3 DNA sequence: TGCAGCGCCCTGCCCACAGGGGCAACTAATGAAAAACTGTTTTTT. This gives the protein CSALPTGATNEKLFF.